These 6 T cell receptor beta chains share one sample of origin, sequenced in a study of T cells after yellow fever vaccination. TCRdb independently ran MiXCR on the 5' RACE reads; one entry per CDR3 protein. The profile shows 100,000 to 150,000 distinct CDR3 sequences, more than 6.5% of them singletons. This specimen was CD4+ T cells sorted from PBMCs, taken around 10 days after the first yellow fever vaccination. The origin of the receptors is a young man who received the YFV17D yellow fever vaccine.

In its sample, this clonotype was seen many times. CDR3 bases: TGTGCCAGCTCCATCGGGACACAACAATACGAGCAGTACTTC. This encodes CASSIGTQQYEQYF. This chain links TRBV7-2 with TRBJ2-7; D may be TRBD1 (6 bases). The CDR3 consists of 14 residues. V was trimmed by 8 bases and J by 4 bases, leaving 18 bases between them. Germline V CDR1 and CDR2: SGHTA, FQGNSA.

The V call is TRBV5-5, the J call TRBJ2-6; tentative D call: TRBD2 (5 bases). The CDR3 sequence is 17 residues long. V shed 2 bases and J shed 1 base, with 13 bases lying between them. CDR1 and CDR2 from the germline V gene are SGHKS and YYEKEE (reference sequence). The CDR3 DNA is TGTGCCAGCAGCTTCGTCAGGAGAGGGTCTGGGGCCAACGTCCTGACTTTC. Its translation is CASSFVRRGSGANVLTF.

This clonotype occurred many times. The chain joins TRBV6-2 or TRBV6-3 to TRBJ2-7, with TRBD2 identical over 7 bases. CDR1 MNHEY and CDR2 SVGEGT come from the germline V gene. This CDR3 spans 13 amino acids. Trimming removed 6 bases from V and 5 bases from J; junction bases left unmatched: 7. The CDR3 is CASRTPGLNEQYV. CDR3 bases: TGTGCCAGCAGAACCCCGGGACTAAACGAGCAGTACGTC.

V is TRBV6-2 or TRBV6-3 and J is TRBJ2-7; no clear D. V was cut by 4 bases and J by 3 bases, with 7 bases left in between. The CDR3 has 12 amino acids. Germline CDR1 is MNHEY and CDR2 is SVGEGT. The CDR3: CASSLDGYEQYV. The DNA for the CDR3 is TGTGCCAGCAGTTTGGACGGCTACGAGCAGTACGTC.

The V call is TRBV11-3, the J call TRBJ2-5; D perhaps matches TRBD2 (5 bases). CDR1 and CDR2 (germline): SGHNT, YENEEA. V was cut by 5 bases and J by 1 base, with 8 bases left in between. CDR3 length equals 13 residues. The CDR3 DNA is TGTGCCAGCAGCAGGACTTTCCAAGAGACCCAGTACTTC. This codes for CASSRTFQETQYF.

This clonotype was picked up a small number of times. The chain recombines TRBV12-3 or TRBV12-4 with TRBJ1-5; perhaps TRBD1 as D (6 bases). This CDR3 region has 12 residues. With 6 bases removed from V and 5 bases from J, the gap between germline ends came to 8 bases. CDR3 in amino acids: CASRTGDQPQHF. The CDR3 nucleotides read TGTGCCAGCAGGACAGGCGATCAGCCCCAGCATTTT.